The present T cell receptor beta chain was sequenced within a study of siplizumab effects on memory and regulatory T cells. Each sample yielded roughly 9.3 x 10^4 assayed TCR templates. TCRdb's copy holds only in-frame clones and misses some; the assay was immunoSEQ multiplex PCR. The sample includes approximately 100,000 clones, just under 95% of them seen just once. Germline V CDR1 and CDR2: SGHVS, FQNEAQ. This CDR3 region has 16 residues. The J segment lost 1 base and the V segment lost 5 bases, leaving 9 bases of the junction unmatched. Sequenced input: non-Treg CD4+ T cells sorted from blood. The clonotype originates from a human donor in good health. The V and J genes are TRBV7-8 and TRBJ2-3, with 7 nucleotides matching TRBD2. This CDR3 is CASSPGRAGGTDTQYF. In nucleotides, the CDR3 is TGTGCCAGCAGCCCCGGGCGTGCGGGGGGCACAGATACGCAGTATTTT.